This is a list of T cell receptor beta chains from one sample in a study of technical replicates of blood from several donors. Profiling relied on immunoSEQ multiplex PCR, and the TCRdb table lists in-frame clones only, not all of them. This sample has roughly 68,000 clones, with 95% to 98% found just once. The specimen was T cells isolated from PBMCs. The origin of the receptors is a human donor in good health. Both conserved end residues are part of each CDR3. Each record gives: J gene, D gene, V gene, CDR3 DNA, CDR3 protein. The D gene is left open where the match is weak.

TRBJ1-1,TRBD1,TRBV7-8,TGTGCCAGCAGCAACAGACAGGGAAACACTGAAGCTTTCTTT,CASSNRQGNTEAFF
TRBJ2-2,TRBD2,TRBV27,TGTGCCAGCAGTTCCTCAGCGGGAGAGGTAACCGGGGAGCTGTTTTTT,CASSSSAGEVTGELFF
TRBJ1-5,TRBD1,TRBV6-1,TGTGCCAGCAGAATTGACAGGGGAAATCAGCCCCAGCATTTT,CASRIDRGNQPQHF
TRBJ1-1,-,TRBV27,TGTGCCAGCAGTTTTGCCAGTAACACTGAAGCTTTCTTT,CASSFASNTEAFF
TRBJ2-1,TRBD2,TRBV10-3,TGTGCCATCATCGGGGGGAATGAGCAGTTCTTC,CAIIGGNEQFF
TRBJ2-1,TRBD2,TRBV28,TGTGCCAGCAGCCGAGCGGGAGGGTCATACAATGAGCAGTTCTTC,CASSRAGGSYNEQFF
TRBJ2-7,TRBD2,TRBV2,TGTGCCAGCAGCGGTCGGGACTATACCTACGAGCAGTACTTC,CASSGRDYTYEQYF
TRBJ1-1,-,TRBV7-9,TGTGCCAGCAGCTCCTCCGGGGGCACTGAAGCTTTCTTT,CASSSSGGTEAFF
TRBJ2-7,TRBD2,TRBV6-1,TGTGCCAGCAGTGAAAAGGGACTACTTCCCTACGAGCAGTACTTC,CASSEKGLLPYEQYF
TRBJ2-7,-,TRBV11-3,TGTGCCAGCAGAGGTGCGAGTCCACTGGCAGGGACCTACGAGCAGTACTTC,CASRGASPLAGTYEQYF
TRBJ1-4,-,TRBV6-1,TGTGCCAGCAGTGAATTTGGGGGCCCTAGTGAAAAACTGTTTTTT,CASSEFGGPSEKLFF